These 24 T cell receptor beta chains came from one sample sequenced in a study of vaccination and CD4 T cells after COVID-19. Their antigens are not known. Regarding treatment: 10-day PBMC culture with coronavirus spike peptide pools or control peptides (ViraFEST assay). Collection of the unexposed donor's CD4+ T cells took place before the COVID-19 pandemic (2011-2018). Oncomine TCR Beta short-read sequencing was applied to DNA from cultured CD4+ T cells. TCRdb ran MiXCR on the PCR reads and lists one entry per CDR3 protein. The data hold about 4,400 distinct CDR3 sequences, with about 30% observed a single time. Sequenced material: CD4+ T cells from blood, cultured in vitro. These receptors were collected from a human donor in good health.

This chain joins TRBV6-1 and TRBJ1-6; possible D gene TRBD1, 5 bases. CDR1 and CDR2 from the germline V gene are MNHNS and SASEGT. V lost 6 bases to trimming and J lost 8 bases, with 26 bases between them. This CDR3 is 18 amino acids long. The CDR3 is CASSDPSRGYGEYSPLHF. Here the CDR3 DNA reads TGTGCCAGCAGCGACCCGTCGCGGGGGTACGGAGAATATTCACCCCTCCACTTT.

This clonotype was counted a few times. V usage is TRBV20-1 and J usage is TRBJ1-6, with TRBD1 identical over 8 bases. V trimming: 0 bases; J trimming: 7 bases; junction bases outside the gene matches: 5. The CDR3 is 15 residues long. Germline V CDR1 and CDR2: DFQATT, SNEGSKA (reference sequence). The CDR3 region has the DNA TGCAGTGCTAGAGATGGGAGACAGGGGAATTCACCCCTCCACTTT. Encoded protein: CSARDGRQGNSPLHF.

This CDR3 is CASSEEQGANTGELFF. CDR3 nucleotides: TGTGCCAGCAGTGAAGAACAGGGGGCGAACACCGGGGAGCTGTTTTTT. The chain couples TRBV2 to TRBJ2-2; 8 bases are a match to TRBD1. V was pared by 1 base and J by 0 bases, with 1 base of the junction left unmatched. The length of the CDR3 is 16 residues. The V gene's germline CDR1 is SNHLY and CDR2 FYNNEI.

Concerning this clonotype itself: One end of the junction varies from germline; a read error may be responsible. The chain recombines TRBV6-1 with TRBJ2-1, with D possibly TRBD2 on 6 matching bases. Germline loops: CDR1 MNHNS, CDR2 SASEGT. The CDR3 loop spans 18 amino acids. The CDR3 DNA is TGTGCCAGCAGTGGCCCCCCGGGAGCGGGTAACTCCTACAATGAGCAGCTCTTC. Its protein product is CASSGPPGAGNSYNEQLF.

The chain employs TRBV12-3 or TRBV12-4 and TRBJ2-5; TRBD1 matches 10 bases. The trim removed 6 bases at V and 1 base at J, leaving 8 bases unmatched. The CDR3 extends over 16 amino acids. As DNA, the CDR3 is TGTGCCAGCAGCCAACGGGACAGGGGATTCCAAGAGACCCAGTACTTC. The encoded protein is CASSQRDRGFQETQYF.

The chain uses TRBV7-9 and TRBJ1-1; D remains ambiguous. Trimming shortened V by 1 base and J by 3 bases, and 9 bases separated the two germline ends. The CDR3 consists of 14 residues. Germline V gene data show CDR1 as SEHNR and CDR2 as FQNEAQ (reference sequence). For the CDR3, the DNA is TGTGCCAGCAGCTTAGGAGCGTTGGACACTGAAGCTTTCTTT. This sequence encodes CASSLGALDTEAFF. The full variable domain, rest sourced from reference TRBV7-9 and TRBJ1-1, is DTGVSQNPRHKITKRGQNVTFRCDPISEHNRLYWYRQTLGQGPEFLTYFQNEAQLEKSRLLSDRFSAERPKGSFSTLEIQRTEQGDSAMYLCASSLGALDTEAFFGQGTRLTVV.

This clonotype has just a few counts. J is TRBJ2-6 and V is TRBV6-2 or TRBV6-3; D is uncertain. Trimming took off 6 bases at V and 0 bases at J, with 9 bases between the two ends. This CDR3 region has 15 residues. Germline values: CDR1 MNHEY, CDR2 SVGEGT. The CDR3 DNA reads as TGTGCCAGCAGCACACGGAGCTCTGGGGCCAACGTCCTGACTTTC. Translation: CASSTRSSGANVLTF.

The rearrangement links TRBV9 to TRBJ1-2, with D perhaps TRBD1 (6 bases). V gave up 4 bases and J gave up 5 bases, with 9 bases separating them. The CDR3 runs 12 residues. Per germline, CDR1 SGDLS and CDR2 YYNGEE. The CDR3 loop is CASSQGQYGYTF. The CDR3 DNA is TGTGCCAGCAGCCAGGGACAATATGGCTACACCTTC.

This chain joins TRBV12-3 or TRBV12-4 and TRBJ1-3; the D is unclear. V lost 6 bases, J lost 0 bases, and 9 bases lay in between. This CDR3 is built from 14 residues. The CDR3 loop is CASSFISSGNTIYF. The CDR3 nucleotides are TGTGCCAGCAGCTTCATCTCCTCTGGAAACACCATATATTTT.

This clonotype has more than one count but fewer than ten. This rearrangement joins TRBV7-2 to TRBJ2-3, with D hard to call. This CDR3 has 12 amino acids. The germline V gene encodes CDR1 SGHTA and CDR2 FQGNSA. V lost 5 bases, J lost 1 base, and 4 bases lay in between. This CDR3 is CASSPRTDTQYF. Here the CDR3 DNA reads TGTGCCAGCAGCCCACGCACAGATACGCAGTATTTT.

This clonotype has just a few counts. The V and J genes are TRBV11-2 and TRBJ1-2, with D unresolved. Deletions cut 1 base from V and 3 bases from J, with 12 bases between. The CDR3 is 15 residues long. Germline loops: CDR1 SGHAT, CDR2 FQNNGV. CDR3 region: CASSLVLGMDYGYTF. CDR3 in DNA: TGTGCCAGCAGCTTAGTACTGGGGATGGACTATGGCTACACCTTC.

This clonotype was seen a single time. V gene TRBV5-1 combines with J gene TRBJ2-5; 11 positions agree with TRBD2. The germline gives CDR1 SGHRS, CDR2 YFSETQ. This CDR3 region has 14 residues. V lost 4 bases, J lost 3 bases, and 2 bases stayed unmatched. The CDR3, as DNA: TGCGCCAGCAGCCAGGGACTAGCGGAAGAGACCCAGTACTTC. Translating it yields CASSQGLAEETQYF.

This clonotype has more than one count but fewer than ten. As DNA, the CDR3 is TGTGCCAGTAGTTGGCAGAGCTATGGCTACACCTTC. Its translation is CASSWQSYGYTF. The chain carries TRBV19 and TRBJ1-2; D gene ambiguous. Trimming took off 5 bases at V and 4 bases at J, with 8 bases between the two ends. The CDR3 spans 12 residues. CDR1 and CDR2 from the germline V gene are LNHDA and SQIVND (reference sequence).

The DNA for the CDR3 is TGTGCCAGCAGCACCCTCGACAGGGCCACAGATACGCAGTATTTT. Translating gives CASSTLDRATDTQYF. The chain links TRBV6-2 or TRBV6-3 to TRBJ2-3, with 7 nucleotides matching TRBD1. The CDR3 is made up of 15 amino acids. CDR1 is MNHEY, CDR2 SVGEGT, per germline. J lost 2 bases, V lost 6 bases, and 8 bases had no gene match.

This chain joins TRBV5-4 and TRBJ2-5; the D is unclear. Germline V gene data show CDR1 as SGHNT and CDR2 as YYREEE (reference sequence). The ends were cut back, 7 bases at V and 4 bases at J, with 17 bases in the middle. The CDR3 has 14 residues. Here the CDR3 DNA reads TGTGCCAGCGGCCCCCCCCCAGTGACAGAGACCCAGTACTTC. Amino acid sequence: CASGPPPVTETQYF.

A word on this clonotype: No conserved phenylalanine or tryptophan is present at the end of the CDR3, so a read error is the likely explanation. Because the CDR3's place on the DNA is in doubt, the DNA is left out and the CDR3 is given as listed by TCRdb. The chain joins TRBV2 to TRBJ2-3; the D call of TRBD1 is as the table states it, not checked on the DNA. The CDR3 spans 11 residues, counting both ends. Germline CDR1 SNHLY, CDR2 FYNNEI. The CDR3: CASSVFLDRSM.

There are a few counts of this clonotype. The chain employs TRBV19 and TRBJ1-1, with D possibly TRBD1 on 6 matching bases. V was clipped by 6 bases and J by 7 bases, with 15 bases between them. From germline, CDR1 is LNHDA and CDR2 SQIVND (reference sequence). This CDR3 has 13 amino acids. This CDR3 is CASSLPRQDEAFF. CDR3 coding DNA: TGTGCCAGTAGCCTACCTAGACAGGATGAAGCTTTCTTT.

This clonotype has a handful of counts. The chain uses TRBV20-1 and TRBJ2-1; 10 bases align to TRBD2. This CDR3 has 15 residues. Unmatched junction bases numbered 7, after V lost 5 bases and J lost 3 bases. Looked up from germline, CDR1 is DFQATT and CDR2 is SNEGSKA (reference sequence). CDR3 coding DNA: TGCAGTGCTCAAGGACTAGCGGTATACTACAATGAGCAGTTCTTC. This codes for CSAQGLAVYYNEQFF.

The rearrangement links TRBV5-1 to TRBJ1-3; no clear D gene. CDR1 is SGHRS and CDR2 is YFSETQ in the germline V gene. The CDR3 is 15 amino acids. The germline V and J ends were trimmed by 0 bases and 1 base, with 8 bases remaining between them. The CDR3: CASSLALDSGNTIYF. The DNA of the CDR3 is TGCGCCAGCAGCTTGGCCTTAGATTCTGGAAACACCATATATTTT.

The table lists this clonotype with a few counts. The chain links TRBV19 to TRBJ2-3, with TRBD1 identical over 8 bases. The V segment lost 7 bases and the J segment 2 bases; nucleotides outside the gene matches: 11. Germline V gene data show CDR1 as LNHDA and CDR2 as SQIVND (reference sequence). CDR3 length: 16 residues. The CDR3 reads CASTNGQGIFTDTQYF. The CDR3 region has the DNA TGTGCCAGTACCAACGGACAGGGAATCTTCACAGATACGCAGTATTTT. Based on the CDR3 plus reference TRBV19 and TRBJ2-3, the full variable domain is DGGITQSPKYLFRKEGQNVTLSCEQNLNHDAMYWYRQDPGQGLRLIYYSQIVNDFQKGDIAEGYSVSREKKESFPLTVTSAQKNPTAFYLCASTNGQGIFTDTQYFGPGTRLTVL.

This chain connects TRBV9 to TRBJ1-2, with 8 bases identical to TRBD1. The germline V gene has CDR1 SGDLS and CDR2 YYNGEE. V was pared by 0 bases and J by 2 bases, with 6 bases of the junction left unmatched. CDR3 length: 16 residues. The CDR3 is CASSVGGQGANYGYTF. The CDR3 coding sequence is TGTGCCAGCAGCGTAGGAGGGCAGGGGGCGAACTATGGCTACACCTTC. The complete variable domain, with remaining parts taken from reference TRBV9 and TRBJ1-2, reads DSGVTQTPKHLITATGQRVTLRCSPRSGDLSVYWYQQSLDQGLQFLIQYYNGEERAKGNILERFSAQQFPDLHSELNLSSLELGDSALYFCASSVGGQGANYGYTFGSGTRLTVV.

This chain links TRBV20-1 with TRBJ1-1; D call uncertain. The CDR3 has 13 amino acids. Germline CDR1 DFQATT, CDR2 SNEGSKA (reference sequence). V lost 3 bases, J lost 1 base, and 9 bases lay in between. The CDR3 loop is CSASQRKNTEAFF. The CDR3, as DNA: TGCAGTGCTAGTCAGCGGAAGAACACTGAAGCTTTCTTT.

By its share, this clonotype is medium-sized. The rearrangement joins TRBV20-1 to TRBJ2-3; the D gene is possibly TRBD2 (5 bases). The germline CDR1 and CDR2 sequences are DFQATT and SNEGSKA (reference sequence). The V end lost 7 bases, the J end lost 5 bases, and 16 bases lay between the germline ends. The CDR3 has 13 residues. The CDR3 loop reads CSVPEGGGDTQYF. In DNA, the CDR3 is TGCAGTGTTCCGGAAGGCGGAGGAGATACGCAGTATTTT.

The V gene is TRBV30, the J gene TRBJ2-3; 10 bases are shared with TRBD2. Trimming cost V 6 bases and J 1 base; bases outside gene matches: 4. The germline CDR1 and CDR2 sequences are GTSNPN and SVGIG (reference sequence). This CDR3 comprises 14 residues. The CDR3 region has the DNA TGTGCCTGTCGTGGGACTAGCGGCACAGATACGCAGTATTTT. Translation gives CACRGTSGTDTQYF. The entire variable domain, with the rest obtained from reference TRBV30 and TRBJ2-3, is as follows: SQTIHQWPATLVQPVGSPLSLECTVEGTSNPNLYWYRQAAGRGLQLLFYSVGIGQISSEVPQNLSASRPQDRQFILSSKKLLLSDSGFYLCACRGTSGTDTQYFGPGTRLTVL.